Reported below is one TCR beta chain. What it binds is not known. This specimen belongs to a study of shared clonotypes between healthy human individuals. This table comes from immunoSEQ multiplex PCR, and its TCRdb copy is limited to in-frame clones, with some not included. Among about 2.2 million clones listed, about 93% were seen once. Naive CD8 cells comprised CD45RO-negative, CCR7-positively selected cells, excluding terminally differentiated effector memory CD45RA+ cells. Broader study findings: At large depth, rarefaction still showed sorted-subset sequencing to be incomplete.

The V end was cut by 0 bases, the J end by 6 bases, with 12 bases between. Germline V lookup: CDR1 MGHRA, CDR2 YSYEKL. CDR3 length: 14 amino acids. The TCR was taken from a man between 18 and 29 years old in good health. Some clones in this sample may be carry-over from other donors' samples. The specimen was naive CD8+ T cells from PBMCs. This chain links TRBV4-1 with TRBJ2-7, with D maybe TRBD2 (6 bases). CDR3: CASSQEIGGVEQYF. In DNA, the CDR3 is TGCGCCAGCAGCCAAGAGATAGGAGGGGTCGAGCAGTACTTC.